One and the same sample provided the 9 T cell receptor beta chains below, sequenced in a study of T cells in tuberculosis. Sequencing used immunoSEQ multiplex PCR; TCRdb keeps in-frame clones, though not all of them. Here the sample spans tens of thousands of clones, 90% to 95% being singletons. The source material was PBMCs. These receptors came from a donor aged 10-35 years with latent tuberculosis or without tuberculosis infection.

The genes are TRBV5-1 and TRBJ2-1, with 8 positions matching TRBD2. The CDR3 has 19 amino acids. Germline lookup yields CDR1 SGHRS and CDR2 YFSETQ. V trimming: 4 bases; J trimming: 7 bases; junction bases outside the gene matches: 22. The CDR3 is CASSIWSGRGSLGWNEQFF. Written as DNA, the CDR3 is TGCGCCAGCAGCATATGGAGCGGGAGAGGGTCGTTAGGTTGGAATGAGCAGTTCTTC.

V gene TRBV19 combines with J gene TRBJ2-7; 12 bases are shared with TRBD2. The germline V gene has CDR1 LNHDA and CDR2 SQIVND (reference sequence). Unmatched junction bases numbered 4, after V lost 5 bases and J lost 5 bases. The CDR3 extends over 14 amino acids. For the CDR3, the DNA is TGTGCCAGTAGTCCGACTAGCGGGGGACACGAGCAGTACTTC. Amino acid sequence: CASSPTSGGHEQYF.

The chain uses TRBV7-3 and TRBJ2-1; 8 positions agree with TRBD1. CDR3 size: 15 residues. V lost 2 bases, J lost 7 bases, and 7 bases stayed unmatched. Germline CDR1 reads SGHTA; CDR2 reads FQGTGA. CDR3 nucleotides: TGTGCCAGCAGCTTATCTCCAGGGGGCGGGAATGAGCAGTTCTTC. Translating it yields CASSLSPGGGNEQFF.

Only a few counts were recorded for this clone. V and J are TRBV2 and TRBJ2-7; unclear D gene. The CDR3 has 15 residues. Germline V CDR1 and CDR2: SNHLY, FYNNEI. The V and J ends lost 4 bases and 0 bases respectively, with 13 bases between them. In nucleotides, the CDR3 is TGTGCCAGCAGTGCCAACAGCAGGAACTCCTACGAGCAGTACTTC. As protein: CASSANSRNSYEQYF.

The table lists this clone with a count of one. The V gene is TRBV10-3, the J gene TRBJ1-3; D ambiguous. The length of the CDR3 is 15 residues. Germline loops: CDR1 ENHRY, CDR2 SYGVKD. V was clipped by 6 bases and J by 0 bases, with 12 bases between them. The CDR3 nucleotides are TGTGCCATCAGACAGTCAGGTATCTCTGGAAACACCATATATTTT. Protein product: CAIRQSGISGNTIYF.

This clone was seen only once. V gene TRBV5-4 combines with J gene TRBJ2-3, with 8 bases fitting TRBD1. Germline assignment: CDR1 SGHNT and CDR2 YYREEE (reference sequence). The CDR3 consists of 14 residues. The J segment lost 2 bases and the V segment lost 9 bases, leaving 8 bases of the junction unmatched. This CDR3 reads CATKPGGPTDTQYF. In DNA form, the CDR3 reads TGTGCCACCAAACCAGGGGGCCCCACAGATACGCAGTATTTT.

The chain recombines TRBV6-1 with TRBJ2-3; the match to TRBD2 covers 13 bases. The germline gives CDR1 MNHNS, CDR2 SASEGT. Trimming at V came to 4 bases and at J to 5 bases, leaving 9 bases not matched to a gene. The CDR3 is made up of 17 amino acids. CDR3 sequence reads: CASSGWTSGRGGDTQYF. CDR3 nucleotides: TGTGCCAGCAGTGGGTGGACTAGCGGGAGAGGGGGAGATACGCAGTATTTT.

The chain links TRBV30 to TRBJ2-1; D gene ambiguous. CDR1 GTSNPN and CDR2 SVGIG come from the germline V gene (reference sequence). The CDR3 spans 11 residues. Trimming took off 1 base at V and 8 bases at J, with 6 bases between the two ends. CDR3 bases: TGTGCCTGGAGTGGAAGCGATGAGCAGTTCTTC. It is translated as CAWSGSDEQFF.

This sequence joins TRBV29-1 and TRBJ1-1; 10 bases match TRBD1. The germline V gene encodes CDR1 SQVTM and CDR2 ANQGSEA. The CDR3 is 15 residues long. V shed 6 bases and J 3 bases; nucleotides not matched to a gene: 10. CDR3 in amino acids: CSVLSGTGVYTEAFF. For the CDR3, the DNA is TGCAGCGTACTATCCGGGACAGGGGTTTACACTGAAGCTTTCTTT. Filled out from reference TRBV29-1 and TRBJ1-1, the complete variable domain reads SAVISQKPSRDICQRGTSLTIQCQVDSQVTMMFWYRQQPGQSLTLIATANQGSEATYESGFVIDKFPISRPNLTFSTLTVSNMSPEDSSIYLCSVLSGTGVYTEAFFGQGTRLTVV.